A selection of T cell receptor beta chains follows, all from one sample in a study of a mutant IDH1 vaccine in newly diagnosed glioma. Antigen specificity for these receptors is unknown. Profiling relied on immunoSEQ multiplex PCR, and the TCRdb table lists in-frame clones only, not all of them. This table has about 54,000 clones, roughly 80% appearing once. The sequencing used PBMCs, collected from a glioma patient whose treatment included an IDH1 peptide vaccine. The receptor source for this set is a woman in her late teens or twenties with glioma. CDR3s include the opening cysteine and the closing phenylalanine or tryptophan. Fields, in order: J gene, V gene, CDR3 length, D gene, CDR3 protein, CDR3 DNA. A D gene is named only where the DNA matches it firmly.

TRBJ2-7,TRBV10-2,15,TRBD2,CASSTTSGPSYEQYF,TGCGCCAGCAGTACTACTAGCGGCCCGTCCTACGAGCAGTACTTC
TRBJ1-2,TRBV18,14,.,CASSPKYREGSYTF,TGTGCCAGCTCACCAAAATACAGGGAGGGAAGCTACACCTTC
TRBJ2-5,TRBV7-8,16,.,CASSLFGDSLGETQYF,TGTGCCAGCAGCTTATTTGGGGACTCCCTGGGGGAGACCCAGTACTTC
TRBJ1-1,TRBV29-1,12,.,CSVNDRFTEAFF,TGCAGCGTTAATGATAGGTTCACTGAAGCTTTCTTT
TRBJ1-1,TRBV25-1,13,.,CASSRLRDTEAFF,TGTGCCAGCAGCCGTCTACGGGACACTGAAGCTTTCTTT
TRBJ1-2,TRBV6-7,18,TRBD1,CASSYLGQFKLANYGYTF,TGTGCCAGCAGTTACTTGGGACAGTTCAAATTAGCTAACTATGGCTACACCTTC
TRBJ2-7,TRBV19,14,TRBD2,CASSPLAGGYEQYF,TGTGCCAGTTCCCCCCTAGCGGGAGGATACGAGCAGTACTTC
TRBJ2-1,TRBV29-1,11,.,CSAYSYNEQFF,TGCAGCGCCTACTCCTACAATGAGCAGTTCTTC
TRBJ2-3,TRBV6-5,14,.,CASSPRVGGDTQYF,TGTGCCAGCAGTCCTAGGGTGGGGGGAGATACGCAGTATTTT
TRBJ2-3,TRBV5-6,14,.,CASSLDLGTDTQYF,TGTGCCAGCAGCTTGGATCTGGGCACAGATACGCAGTATTTT
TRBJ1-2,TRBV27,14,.,CASSGGTAIRGYTF,TGTGCCAGCAGCGGGGGGACGGCTATTCGCGGCTACACCTTC